The 25 T cell receptor beta chains below were found in one sample sequenced in a study of T cells in narcolepsy. Assay used: immunoSEQ multiplex PCR; TCRdb lists only in-frame clones, some missing. The sample has under 35,000 clones; 65% to 85% are singletons. The sample consisted of memory (CD45RA-) CD4+ T cells from blood. The origin of the receptors is a human donor in good health.

The V call is TRBV18, the J call TRBJ2-5; TRBD1 matches 9 bases. Germline-derived CDR1 and CDR2 are KGHSH and LQKENI. With V trimmed by 8 bases and J by 1 base, 8 bases remained unmatched. The CDR3 covers 15 residues. DNA of the CDR3: TGTGCCAGCAGCCCCCGGGACAGGGCCCAAGAGACCCAGTACTTC. Translated: CASSPRDRAQETQYF. The full variable domain, in which reference TRBV18 and TRBJ2-5 provide the parts outside the CDR3, is NAGVMQNPRHLVRRRGQEARLRCSPMKGHSHVYWYRQLPEEGLKFMVYLQKENIIDESGMPKERFSAEFPKEGPSILRIQQVVRGDSAAYFCASSPRDRAQETQYFGPGTRLLVL.

The chain joins TRBV28 to TRBJ1-5; no reliable D call. Germline CDR1 reads MDHEN; CDR2 reads SYDVKM. There are 17 residues in the CDR3. Trimming pared 3 bases from V and 3 bases from J, leaving 18 bases between. The CDR3 reads CASSFPASAKFNQPQHF. CDR3 in DNA: TGTGCCAGCAGTTTCCCCGCATCCGCCAAGTTCAATCAGCCCCAGCATTTT.

The chain combines TRBV27 with TRBJ1-1, with 8 bases that match TRBD1. In germline, CDR1 is MNHEY, CDR2 SMNVEV (reference sequence). The V segment lost 1 base and the J segment 3 bases; nucleotides outside the gene matches: 4. CDR3 length: 15 residues. The CDR3 DNA reads TGTGCCAGCAGTTTATTTGCCAGGGGGCACACTGAAGCTTTCTTT. Its protein product is CASSLFARGHTEAFF.

V and J are TRBV5-8 and TRBJ2-2; D possibly corresponds to TRBD1 (6 bases). CDR3 size: 16 residues. The V gene's germline CDR1 is SGHTS and CDR2 YDEGEE. V lost 4 bases and J lost 6, with 19 bases in between. For the CDR3, the DNA is TGTGCCAGCAGCCCCGACAGGCGGTTTGACGCCGGGGAGCTGTTTTTT. Translating gives CASSPDRRFDAGELFF.

The rearrangement joins TRBV6-5 to TRBJ2-1; D is undetermined. CDR3 length: 14 amino acids. CDR1 MNHEY and CDR2 SVGAGI come from the germline V gene. Trimming took off 6 bases at V and 3 bases at J, with 12 bases between the two ends. The CDR3 region has the DNA TGTGCCAGCAGCCACCAGACCTTCTACAATGAGCAGTTCTTC. Translated, it gives CASSHQTFYNEQFF.

This CDR3 is CATADRTYEQYF. The CDR3, as DNA: TGTGCCACCGCGGACAGGACCTACGAGCAGTACTTC. The rearrangement links TRBV10-3 to TRBJ2-7; 7 bases match TRBD1. V lost 10 bases to trimming and J lost 2 bases; unmatched junction nucleotides: 5. The CDR3 has 12 amino acids. The germline CDR1 and CDR2 sequences are ENHRY and SYGVKD.

The chain uses TRBV5-5 and TRBJ1-1; D gene unclear. There are 14 residues in the CDR3. Trimming removed 0 bases at V and 0 bases at J, with 6 bases between. From germline, CDR1 is SGHKS and CDR2 YYEKEE (reference sequence). The CDR3 is CASSLGWMNTEAFF. The CDR3 DNA follows: TGTGCCAGCAGCTTGGGATGGATGAACACTGAAGCTTTCTTT.

The chain links TRBV19 to TRBJ2-3; D call uncertain. The V and J ends lost 7 bases and 6 bases respectively, with 11 bases between them. The germline V gene encodes CDR1 LNHDA and CDR2 SQIVND (reference sequence). This CDR3 is 12 amino acids long. CDR3 residues: CASNLAPDTQYF. CDR3 DNA sequence: TGTGCCAGTAACCTCGCCCCTGATACGCAGTATTTT.

This clone was seen only once. This sequence joins TRBV13 and TRBJ2-7; 7 nucleotides align to TRBD1. This CDR3 has 16 residues. Trimming at V came to 2 bases and at J to 1 base, leaving 8 bases not matched to a gene. Germline V gene sequence: CDR1 PRHDT, CDR2 FYEKMQ (reference sequence). This chain's CDR3 is CASSLRSGGLSYEQYF. CDR3 nucleotide sequence: TGTGCCAGCAGCTTACGGTCAGGGGGTCTTTCCTACGAGCAGTACTTC.

The gene calls are TRBV18 and TRBJ2-3; the match to TRBD2 covers 10 bases. The germline CDR1 and CDR2 sequences are KGHSH and LQKENI. The ends lost 1 base at V and 3 bases at J; junction bases unmatched: 10. The CDR3 runs to 18 residues. The CDR3 spells CASSPLAASGSPTDTQYF. DNA for the CDR3: TGTGCCAGCTCACCACTCGCGGCTAGCGGGAGTCCTACAGATACGCAGTATTTT.

CDR3 nucleotides: TGTGCCAGCAGCTTAAGGGGGCGGAACACTGAAGCTTTCTTT. Its translation is CASSLRGRNTEAFF. The chain employs TRBV7-9 and TRBJ1-1; TRBD1 aligns across 7 bases. The CDR3 has 14 residues. V trimming: 2 bases; J trimming: 1 base; junction bases outside the gene matches: 1. CDR1 and CDR2 from the germline V gene are SEHNR and FQNEAQ (reference sequence).

This chain uses TRBV7-9 with TRBJ2-5; possible D gene TRBD2, 6 bases. Germline V CDR1 and CDR2: SEHNR, FQNEAQ (reference sequence). Trimming left V 1 base short and J 5 bases short, with 8 bases between. The CDR3 runs to 13 residues. The CDR3 region is CASSLGGTETQYF. DNA for the CDR3: TGTGCCAGCAGCTTAGGAGGGACTGAGACCCAGTACTTC.

The chain has TRBV6-5 and TRBJ2-7, with 7 nucleotides matching TRBD2. Trimming at V came to 5 bases and at J to 2 bases, leaving 6 bases not matched to a gene. This CDR3 has 14 amino acids. Per germline, CDR1 MNHEY and CDR2 SVGAGI. The chain's CDR3 is CASSLGRPTYEQYF. CDR3 bases: TGTGCCAGCAGTCTCGGGAGGCCCACCTACGAGCAGTACTTC.

This chain uses TRBV5-1 with TRBJ1-1; no reliable D call. Germline CDR1 SGHRS, CDR2 YFSETQ. The CDR3 totals 13 residues. Trimming cost V 4 bases and J 4 bases, with 11 bases left between them. CDR3 amino acids: CASSGIIGTEAFF. The CDR3 nucleotides read TGCGCCAGCAGCGGGATCATAGGCACTGAAGCTTTCTTT.

This chain links TRBV7-3 with TRBJ2-7; D might be TRBD1 (5 bases). This CDR3 is 14 amino acids long. Germline V lookup: CDR1 SGHTA, CDR2 FQGTGA. Trimming cost V 5 bases and J 9 bases, with 20 bases left between them. CDR3 protein: CASSPGLHKSWQYF. DNA of the CDR3: TGTGCCAGCAGCCCAGGGCTCCATAAAAGCTGGCAGTACTTC.

This clone has a handful of counts. The genes are TRBV9 and TRBJ1-5, with 10 bases that match TRBD1. Germline trimming cut 4 bases from V and 4 bases from J; bases unmatched to any gene: 2. The CDR3 totals 14 residues. CDR1 is SGDLS and CDR2 is YYNGEE in the germline V gene. CDR3 amino acids: CASSPGQGNQPQHF. The CDR3 nucleotides read TGTGCCAGCAGCCCGGGACAGGGGAATCAGCCCCAGCATTTT.

The V call is TRBV15, the J call TRBJ2-3, with 12 bases aligning to TRBD2. This CDR3 spans 15 amino acids. Germline trimming cut 3 bases from V and 4 bases from J; bases unmatched to any gene: 2. Germline V gives CDR1 LNHNV, CDR2 YYDKDF (reference sequence). The CDR3 sequence: CATSRTSGSPDTQYF. The CDR3 DNA reads as TGTGCCACCAGCAGGACTAGCGGGAGCCCAGATACGCAGTATTTT.

J is TRBJ2-2 and V is TRBV19, with 9 bases aligning to TRBD1. This CDR3 is 16 amino acids long. Germline V gene lookup returns CDR1 LNHDA and CDR2 SQIVND (reference sequence). V was clipped by 4 bases and J by 2 bases; unmatched bases: 5. For the CDR3, the DNA is TGTGCCAGTAGTACCCTGGGACAGGGAAACACCGGGGAGCTGTTTTTT. Its protein is CASSTLGQGNTGELFF.

The CDR3 region is CASRGETNEQFF. The CDR3 DNA reads TGTGCCAGCAGGGGGGAGACGAATGAGCAGTTCTTC. The J gene is TRBJ2-1, the V gene TRBV11-3; either TRBD1 or TRBD2 may supply D (5 bases each). Germline assignment: CDR1 SGHNT and CDR2 YENEEA. Trimming took 6 bases from V and 7 from J, leaving 10 bases between them. The CDR3 extends over 12 amino acids.

The V and J genes are TRBV7-6 and TRBJ2-3, with TRBD2 matching 14 bases. The germline gives CDR1 SGHVS, CDR2 FNYEAQ. J was trimmed by 0 bases and V by 3 bases; bases with no gene match: 8. The CDR3 is 19 amino acids. CDR3 protein: CASSLKPGLAGASTDTQYF. As DNA, the CDR3 is TGTGCCAGCAGCTTGAAGCCGGGACTAGCGGGGGCTAGCACAGATACGCAGTATTTT.

CDR3: CASSLGLGPYEQYF. The CDR3 bases are TGCGCCAGCAGCTTGGGTCTGGGCCCCTACGAGCAGTACTTC. The V call is TRBV5-1, the J call TRBJ2-7; D uncertain. The V gene's germline CDR1 is SGHRS and CDR2 YFSETQ. Between the trimmed V and J ends, which lost 0 bases and 2 bases, there was a span of 9 bases. The CDR3 has 14 residues.

The chain uses TRBV11-2 and TRBJ1-6, with TRBD1 identical over 8 bases. The CDR3 sequence is 17 residues long. CDR1 is SGHAT, CDR2 FQNNGV, per germline. V shed 1 base, J shed 2 bases, and the junction held 4 bases outside the gene matches. CDR3 sequence (DNA): TGTGCCAGCAGCTTAGGGACAGGGAACCCCTATAATTCACCCCTCCACTTT. Translating it yields CASSLGTGNPYNSPLHF.

This chain connects TRBV5-6 to TRBJ1-1; D unresolved. Germline CDR1 is SGHDT and CDR2 is YYEEEE. V was pared by 0 bases and J by 4 bases, with 7 bases between. The CDR3 contains 13 residues. The DNA for the CDR3 is TGTGCCAGCAGCTTGGTCTGGGGCACTGAAGCTTTCTTT. It is translated as CASSLVWGTEAFF.

The V gene is TRBV28, the J gene TRBJ1-3, with D unclear. The CDR3 contains 14 residues. V was shortened by 5 bases and J by 2 bases, with 10 bases between the two germline ends. The germline V gene encodes CDR1 MDHEN and CDR2 SYDVKM. This CDR3 reads CASSPLGTGNTIYF. The CDR3 nucleotides read TGTGCCAGCAGTCCACTGGGCACTGGAAACACCATATATTTT.

The chain has TRBV7-2 and TRBJ2-7; the D call may be TRBD1 or TRBD2 (6 bases each). There are 16 residues in the CDR3. Germline loops: CDR1 SGHTA, CDR2 FQGNSA. Trimming left V 5 bases short and J 7 bases short, with 24 bases between. The CDR3 DNA is TGTGCCAGCAGCAAGCCGGGGCGGGACATGCTAGGGGAGCAGTACTTC. This encodes CASSKPGRDMLGEQYF.